A selection of T cell receptor beta chains follows, all from one sample in a study of spatial heterogeneity in lung cancer. Each CDR3 protein is one row after TCRdb ran MiXCR on the 5' RACE reads. The profile covers some 100,000 distinct CDR3 sequences, with approximately 12% appearing a single time and over 40% taken by the ten largest. The material was PBMCs, obtained at surgery. The origin of the receptors is a male donor with early-stage non-small cell lung cancer. CDR3s include the opening cysteine and the closing phenylalanine or tryptophan. The D gene is left open where the match is weak. Clone size is not always given. Where it is, it says once, few, many or a class for expanded clones.

J gene: TRBJ2-7; D gene: NA; clone size: few; V gene: TRBV20-1; CDR3 DNA: TGCAGTGCTAGAGTCGTCGACGAGCAGTACTTC; CDR3 protein: CSARVVDEQYF
J gene: TRBJ2-7; D gene: NA; clone size: many; V gene: TRBV5-1; CDR3 DNA: TGCGCCAGCAGCTTGGAAGGCGGAGGTGTGTACGAGCAGTACTTC; CDR3 protein: CASSLEGGGVYEQYF
J gene: TRBJ2-1; D gene: NA; clone size: few; V gene: TRBV11-2; CDR3 DNA: TGTGCCAGCAGCGGGACCTCCTACAATGAGCAGTTCTTC; CDR3 protein: CASSGTSYNEQFF
J gene: TRBJ2-3; D gene: NA; clone size: few; V gene: TRBV3-1; CDR3 DNA: TGTGCCAGCAGCGCGATAACTAGCCTCGTGTCAGATACGCAGTATTTT; CDR3 protein: CASSAITSLVSDTQYF
J gene: TRBJ2-7; D gene: TRBD1; clone size: NA; V gene: TRBV20-1; CDR3 DNA: TGCAGTGCTAGGCGTACTCGGGACAGCGTAGGCTACGAGCAGTACTTC; CDR3 protein: CSARRTRDSVGYEQYF
J gene: TRBJ1-2; D gene: NA; clone size: once; V gene: TRBV20-1; CDR3 DNA: TGCAGTGCTAGACAGGACCAGGAGCCCTATGGCTACACCTTC; CDR3 protein: CSARQDQEPYGYTF
J gene: TRBJ1-5; D gene: NA; clone size: many; V gene: TRBV7-6; CDR3 DNA: TGTGCCAGCAGCGAACAGGAGAATCAGCCCCAGCATTTT; CDR3 protein: CASSEQENQPQHF
J gene: TRBJ2-2; D gene: TRBD2; clone size: few; V gene: TRBV19; CDR3 DNA: TGTGCCAGCAACGGGGGGACGAACACCGGGGAGCTGTTTTTT; CDR3 protein: CASNGGTNTGELFF
J gene: TRBJ2-3; D gene: NA; clone size: NA; V gene: TRBV4-1; CDR3 DNA: TGCGCCAGCAGCCACTTCTGGGGGATTAGCACAGATACGCAGTATTTT; CDR3 protein: CASSHFWGISTDTQYF
J gene: TRBJ2-5; D gene: NA; clone size: NA; V gene: TRBV11-1; CDR3 DNA: TGTGCCAGCAGACGAGCGAAAGGAGAGACCCAGTACTTC; CDR3 protein: CASRRAKGETQYF
J gene: TRBJ1-5; D gene: NA; clone size: many; V gene: TRBV20-1; CDR3 DNA: TGCAGTGCTCAAACGGTGGGGGCTTATCAGCCCCAGCATTTT; CDR3 protein: CSAQTVGAYQPQHF
J gene: TRBJ1-5; D gene: NA; clone size: few; V gene: TRBV7-2; CDR3 DNA: TGTGCCAGCAGCTTAGTTAAGGGAGATCAGCCCCAGCATTTT; CDR3 protein: CASSLVKGDQPQHF
J gene: TRBJ1-6; D gene: NA; clone size: NA; V gene: TRBV7-2; CDR3 DNA: TGTGCCAGCAGCCGAATACAGGGTGGGTTTTCACCCCTCCACTTT; CDR3 protein: CASSRIQGGFSPLHF
J gene: TRBJ1-3; D gene: NA; clone size: NA; V gene: TRBV14; CDR3 DNA: TGTGCCAGCAGCCAAGAAAGGGATACGGTTAAGCGAAACACCATATATTTT; CDR3 protein: CASSQERDTVKRNTIYF
J gene: TRBJ1-5; D gene: TRBD1; clone size: few; V gene: TRBV11-2; CDR3 DNA: TGTGCCAGCAGCCGAAGACAGGGGGCATCCCAGCATTTT; CDR3 protein: CASSRRQGASQHF
J gene: TRBJ2-2; D gene: NA; clone size: many; V gene: TRBV11-2; CDR3 DNA: TGTGCCAGCAGCTCAAGGACCGGAGTCCGGGAGCTGTTTTTT; CDR3 protein: CASSSRTGVRELFF
J gene: TRBJ2-4; D gene: NA; clone size: few; V gene: TRBV9; CDR3 DNA: TGTGCCAGCAGCTCCAGTGGGGGAGGAGCGGAGAGTTCCAAAAACATTCAGTACTTC; CDR3 protein: CASSSSGGGAESSKNIQYF
J gene: TRBJ2-2; D gene: NA; clone size: NA; V gene: TRBV24-1; CDR3 DNA: TGTGCCACCAGTGACCTGATAGGAGACACCGGGGAGCTGTTTTTT; CDR3 protein: CATSDLIGDTGELFF
J gene: TRBJ2-7; D gene: NA; clone size: many; V gene: TRBV12-3/TRBV12-4; CDR3 DNA: TGTGCCAGCACCCCGGGTGGCAGCTCCTACGAGCAGTACTTC; CDR3 protein: CASTPGGSSYEQYF
J gene: TRBJ2-7; D gene: NA; clone size: few; V gene: TRBV20-1; CDR3 DNA: TGCAGTGCTCAGAGTTGGGGGGGCAGCTCCTACGAGCAGTACTTC; CDR3 protein: CSAQSWGGSSYEQYF
J gene: TRBJ2-7; D gene: TRBD2; clone size: NA; V gene: TRBV5-1; CDR3 DNA: TGCGCCAGCAGCTTGGAAGCTCCGGGACTAGCCTCCTCCGAGCAGTACTTC; CDR3 protein: CASSLEAPGLASSEQYF
J gene: TRBJ1-4; D gene: NA; clone size: NA; V gene: TRBV24-1; CDR3 DNA: TGTGCCACCAGTCCGGGGCAGGACAATGAAAAACTGTTTTTT; CDR3 protein: CATSPGQDNEKLFF